This T cell receptor beta chain emerged from a study of shared clonotypes between healthy human individuals. Overall study context: Donors had three CD4 naive, three CD4 memory, two CD8 naive and one CD8 memory plate apiece.

Germline V gene sequence: CDR1 MNHNS, CDR2 SASEGT. The trim removed 6 bases at V and 5 bases at J, leaving 7 bases unmatched. The CDR3 is made up of 15 amino acids. The input for sorted-subset replicate PCRs was about 0.2 ug DNA, about 30,000 T cell genomes. Produced via immunoSEQ multiplex PCR; TCRdb's table is partial and in-frame only. The repertoire consists of over 2 million clones, with roughly 94% occurring once and the leading ten covering around 0.13%. Study-wide results and limits: Among the subsets, naive ones generally showed larger estimated richness than memory ones.

In this sample, this clone turned up once. Its specificity is unknown. The V call is TRBV6-1, the J call TRBJ1-5; 10 bases map to TRBD1. The source of this sequence is a man younger than 30 in good health. Sequencing was done on a sample of naive CD4+ T cells sorted from blood. Subset described: CD45RA+ positively selected. The CDR3 DNA is TGTGCCAGCAGCCGAAGTGGACAGGGGGATCAGCCCCAGCATTTT. This codes for CASSRSGQGDQPQHF.